What follows are 9 T cell receptor beta chains derived from one specimen sequenced in a study of early stage breast cancer tumors. The protocol was immunoSEQ multiplex PCR, while the TCRdb copy is restricted to in-frame clones and leaves out a portion. The sample lists around 25,000 clones, roughly 64% seen once, with around 9.5% in the top ten. Sequences were obtained from breast tumor tissue. The receptors originated from a person aged 55-75 years with breast cancer.

The genes are TRBV5-1 and TRBJ2-5; 9 bases line up with TRBD2. V lost 0 bases, J lost 5 bases, and 8 bases stayed unmatched. This CDR3 has 16 residues. From germline, CDR1 is SGHRS and CDR2 YFSETQ. This chain's CDR3 is CASSLAGLATTETQYF. CDR3 nucleotides: TGCGCCAGCAGCTTGGCGGGACTAGCCACGACGGAGACCCAGTACTTC.

The genes are TRBV5-8 and TRBJ2-3; maybe TRBD2 (5 bases). This CDR3 has 13 amino acids. V was trimmed by 0 bases and J by 6 bases, leaving 8 bases between them. Germline CDR1 SGHTS, CDR2 YDEGEE. In DNA form, the CDR3 reads TGTGCCAGCAGCTTGGAAGGCGGGGATACGCAGTATTTT. It is translated as CASSLEGGDTQYF. Full variable domain (rest looked up from reference TRBV5-8 and TRBJ2-3): EAGVTQSPTHLIKTRGQQATLRCSPISGHTSVYWYQQALGLGLQFLLWYDEGEERNRGNFPPRFSGRQFPNYSSELNVNALELEDSALYLCASSLEGGDTQYFGPGTRLTVL.

The gene calls are TRBV7-9 and TRBJ1-5; D remains ambiguous. Per the germline V gene, CDR1 is SEHNR and CDR2 is FQNEAQ (reference sequence). The V and J ends lost 1 base and 6 bases respectively, with 4 bases between them. The CDR3 sequence is 12 residues long. The CDR3 DNA is TGTGCCAGCAGCTTAGGGAGTCAGCCCCAGCATTTT. It yields the protein CASSLGSQPQHF.

As concerns this clone: The junction departs from the called germline gene at one end, perhaps through a read error. The gene calls are TRBV4-3 and TRBJ2-5, with 10 bases fitting TRBD2. The CDR3 has 13 amino acids. Germline V gives CDR1 LGHNA, CDR2 YSLEER. DNA of the CDR3: TGCGCCAGCAGCCAAGATATAGGACTAGCGGACCACTTC. Translation gives CASSQDIGLADHF.

This clone was picked up one time. This sequence joins TRBV4-2 and TRBJ2-3; 7 bases are shared with TRBD2. The V and J ends lost 0 bases and 2 bases, in that order; junction bases with no gene match: 8. The CDR3 has 17 amino acids. Germline V gene sequence: CDR1 LGHNA, CDR2 YNFKEQ. The CDR3 spells CASSQDVRAGNTDTQYF. As DNA, the CDR3 is TGTGCCAGCAGCCAAGATGTACGAGCGGGAAACACAGATACGCAGTATTTT.

The chain links TRBV19 to TRBJ1-5; no definite D call. The CDR3 has 16 residues. CDR1 and CDR2 (germline): LNHDA, SQIVND (reference sequence). Trimming shortened V by 3 bases and J by 2 bases, and 14 bases separated the two germline ends. CDR3 nucleotides: TGTGCCAGTAGTATTTTTAGCGTGTTGGGCAATCAGCCCCAGCATTTT. It yields the protein CASSIFSVLGNQPQHF.

This clone is deemed medium-sized. This rearrangement joins TRBV15 to TRBJ1-5; 8 bases match TRBD1. V shed 6 bases, J shed 4 bases, and the junction held 11 bases outside the gene matches. Germline loops: CDR1 LNHNV, CDR2 YYDKDF (reference sequence). The CDR3 consists of 16 residues. In nucleotides, the CDR3 is TGTGCCACCAGAGACTCCGGGACAGGTTTAAATCAGCCCCAGCATTTT. Its protein product is CATRDSGTGLNQPQHF.

This clone has only a few counts. The chain recombines TRBV7-2 with TRBJ1-1; 8 nucleotides match TRBD1. The CDR3 runs 12 residues. Germline V gene sequence: CDR1 SGHTA, CDR2 FQGNSA. With 6 bases clipped from V and 6 bases from J, the junction kept 3 bases outside the gene matches. CDR3 bases: TGTGCCAGCAGGACAGGGGTGCCTGAAGCTTTCTTT. This translates into CASRTGVPEAFF.

The chain combines TRBV19 with TRBJ1-1; 8 nucleotides match TRBD1. The CDR3 runs to 15 residues. Germline V CDR1 and CDR2: LNHDA, SQIVND (reference sequence). Trimming took 11 bases from V and 0 from J; bases not matched to a gene: 11. CDR3 amino acids: CASSPRQGMNTEAFF. The CDR3 DNA reads as TGTGCCTCCAGTCCGAGACAGGGGATGAACACTGAAGCTTTCTTT.